What follows are 12 T cell receptor beta chains derived from one specimen sequenced in a study of blood T cell repertoires in COVID-19. Assay: immunoSEQ multiplex PCR; the TCRdb copy retains only in-frame clones and omits some. The sample lists 190,000 or so clones, roughly 84% occurring once. Sequencing used PBMCs or T cells enriched from blood (not recorded which). These receptors were collected from a man in his forties who had recovered from COVID-19.

This clone appeared a single time. The chain carries TRBV6-2 or TRBV6-3 and TRBJ2-7; 8 positions match TRBD2. Germline V gene lookup returns CDR1 MNHEY and CDR2 SVGEGT. With V trimmed by 4 bases and J by 2 bases, 7 bases remained unmatched. The CDR3 is made up of 15 amino acids. CDR3 region: CASSWGGGPTYEQYF. The CDR3 DNA is TGTGCCAGCAGTTGGGGCGGGGGGCCCACCTACGAGCAGTACTTC.

This clone showed up just once. The rearrangement links TRBV5-1 to TRBJ2-1, with 9 bases aligning to TRBD1. Germline trimming cut 5 bases from V and 9 bases from J; bases unmatched to any gene: 6. The CDR3 is 13 residues long. Germline assignment: CDR1 SGHRS and CDR2 YFSETQ. CDR3 residues: CASRTGGKGEQFF. CDR3 DNA sequence: TGCGCCAGCAGGACAGGGGGTAAGGGTGAGCAGTTCTTC.

This clone was detected only once. The chain is built from TRBV7-9 and TRBJ1-1, with D uncertain. Germline lookup yields CDR1 SEHNR and CDR2 FQNEAQ (reference sequence). The CDR3 extends over 13 amino acids. With 3 bases removed from V and 3 bases from J, the gap between germline ends came to 8 bases. The CDR3 DNA sequence: TGTGCCAGCAGCTTCTCGGGGTACACTGAAGCTTTCTTT. Translating it yields CASSFSGYTEAFF.

The gene calls are TRBV7-2 and TRBJ1-6, with 9 bases aligning to TRBD1. Per germline, CDR1 SGHTA and CDR2 FQGNSA. The V segment lost 5 bases and the J segment 10 bases; nucleotides outside the gene matches: 9. The CDR3 is made up of 15 amino acids. The CDR3 region is CASSPRQGVGSPLHF. CDR3 coding DNA: TGTGCCAGCAGCCCTAGACAGGGGGTCGGGTCACCCCTCCACTTT.

The chain combines TRBV7-9 with TRBJ2-2; 9 positions agree with TRBD2. In germline, CDR1 is SEHNR, CDR2 FQNEAQ (reference sequence). V dropped 6 bases and J dropped 7; count of bases not matched to a gene: 6. This CDR3 contains 14 residues. The DNA of the CDR3 is TGTGCCAGCAGGACTAGCGGAGGTTTCGGGGAGCTGTTTTTT. The encoded protein is CASRTSGGFGELFF.

This clone has just one count. This chain links TRBV10-3 with TRBJ2-1; the D is unclear. The germline V and J ends were trimmed by 8 bases and 3 bases, with 8 bases remaining between them. The germline gives CDR1 ENHRY, CDR2 SYGVKD. The CDR3 has 12 amino acids. The CDR3 spells CAIGLNYNEQFF. DNA for the CDR3: TGTGCCATCGGGCTAAACTACAATGAGCAGTTCTTC.

The chain links TRBV6-4 to TRBJ1-1; D is unclear. The CDR3 has 15 amino acids. Germline-derived CDR1 and CDR2 are MRHNA and SNTAGT. With 4 bases removed from V and 0 bases from J, the gap between germline ends came to 12 bases. CDR3 residues: CASSVVADMNTEAFF. The CDR3 region has the DNA TGTGCCAGCAGTGTTGTGGCAGATATGAACACTGAAGCTTTCTTT.

The chain links TRBV30 to TRBJ1-4, with 7 bases aligning to TRBD1. Trimming at V came to 2 bases and at J to 9 bases, leaving 12 bases not matched to a gene. CDR3 length: 15 amino acids. Per germline, CDR1 GTSNPN and CDR2 SVGIG (reference sequence). CDR3 coding DNA: TGTGCCTGGAGTCTCAACAGGGGTTTTGGGAAAAAACTGTTTTTT. This gives the protein CAWSLNRGFGKKLFF.

The genes are TRBV21-1 and TRBJ2-1; TRBD2 is taken as the D call from the table, unchecked against the DNA. TRBV21-1 is a pseudogene locus. This CDR3 comprises 17 residues. CDR3 residues: CASSSWDGGHEYNEQFF. The CDR3 DNA reads TGTGCCAGCAGCTCATGGGACGGGGGTCACGAATACAATGAGCAGTTCTTC.

This chain links TRBV7-9 with TRBJ1-4; TRBD1 is a possible D gene (5 bases). Germline V gives CDR1 SEHNR, CDR2 FQNEAQ (reference sequence). V was clipped by 2 bases and J by 8 bases, with 18 bases between them. The CDR3 is 16 residues long. Here the CDR3 reads CASSLITAGLNEKLFF. In DNA, the CDR3 is TGTGCCAGCAGCTTAATCACAGCGGGGCTAAACGAAAAACTGTTTTTT.

The chain has TRBV7-2 and TRBJ1-3; D may be TRBD1 (6 bases). The germline gives CDR1 SGHTA, CDR2 FQGNSA. Trimming removed 1 base at V and 0 bases at J, with 13 bases between. This CDR3 spans 17 amino acids. The CDR3 region has the DNA TGTGCCAGCAGCTTAGGTCTGGGGGCGAACTCTGGAAACACCATATATTTT. As protein: CASSLGLGANSGNTIYF.

The V call is TRBV2, the J call TRBJ2-2; 7 bases align to TRBD1. This CDR3 has 14 amino acids. The germline V gene encodes CDR1 SNHLY and CDR2 FYNNEI. The trim removed 7 bases at V and 0 bases at J, leaving 2 bases unmatched. The CDR3 DNA sequence: TGTGCCAGCAAGGGACAGCCGAACACCGGGGAGCTGTTTTTT. It codes for CASKGQPNTGELFF.